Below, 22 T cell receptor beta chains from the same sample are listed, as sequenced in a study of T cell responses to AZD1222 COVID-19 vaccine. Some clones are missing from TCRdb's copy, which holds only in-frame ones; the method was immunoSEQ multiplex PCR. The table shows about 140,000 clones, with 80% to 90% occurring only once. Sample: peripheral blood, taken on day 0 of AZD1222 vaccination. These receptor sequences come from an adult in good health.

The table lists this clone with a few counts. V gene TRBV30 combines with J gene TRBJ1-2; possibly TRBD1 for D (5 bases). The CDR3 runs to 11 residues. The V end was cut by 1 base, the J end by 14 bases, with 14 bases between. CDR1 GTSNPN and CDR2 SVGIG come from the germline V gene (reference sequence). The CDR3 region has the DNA TGTGCCTGGAGTGAGGGCAGGGAGGAGACCTTC. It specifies CAWSEGREETF.

The CDR3 loop is CASSLALGMGNTIYF. The DNA for the CDR3 is TGTGCCAGCAGCTTAGCATTAGGGATGGGAAACACCATATATTTT. The J gene is TRBJ1-3, the V gene TRBV7-2; D remains unclear. Germline values: CDR1 SGHTA, CDR2 FQGNSA. CDR3 length equals 15 residues. Trimming cost V 0 bases and J 4 bases, with 10 bases left between them. Variable domain in full (rest from reference TRBV7-2 and TRBJ1-3): GAGVSQSPSNKVTEKGKDVELRCDPISGHTALYWYRQSLGQGLEFLIYFQGNSAPDKSGLPSDRFSAERTGGSVSTLTIQRTQQEDSAVYLCASSLALGMGNTIYFGEGSWLTVV.

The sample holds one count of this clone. CDR3 coding DNA: TGTGCCAGTAGGAAACCGACAGCAACTAATGAAAAACTGTTTTTT. It translates to CASRKPTATNEKLFF. The chain uses TRBV19 and TRBJ1-4; perhaps TRBD1 as D (5 bases). Trimming took off 6 bases at V and 0 bases at J, with 11 bases between the two ends. This CDR3 is built from 15 residues. Germline lookup yields CDR1 LNHDA and CDR2 SQIVND (reference sequence).

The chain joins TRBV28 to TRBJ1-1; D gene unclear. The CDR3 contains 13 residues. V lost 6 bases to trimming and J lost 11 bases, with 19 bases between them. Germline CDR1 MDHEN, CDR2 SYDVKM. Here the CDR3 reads CASRFSDGLGAFF. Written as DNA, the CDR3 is TGTGCCAGCAGATTTTCAGACGGCCTTGGGGCTTTCTTT.

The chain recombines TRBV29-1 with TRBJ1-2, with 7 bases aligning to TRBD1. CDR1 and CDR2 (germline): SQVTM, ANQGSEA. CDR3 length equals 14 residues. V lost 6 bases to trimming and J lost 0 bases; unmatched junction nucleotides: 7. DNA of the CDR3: TGCAGCGTCGAGGGACAGCTTGCTAACTATGGCTACACCTTC. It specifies CSVEGQLANYGYTF.

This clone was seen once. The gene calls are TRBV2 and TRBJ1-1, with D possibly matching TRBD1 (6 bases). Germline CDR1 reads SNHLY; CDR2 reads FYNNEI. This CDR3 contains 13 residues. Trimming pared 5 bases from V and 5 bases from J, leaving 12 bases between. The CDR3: CASSPTGKTEAFF. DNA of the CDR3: TGTGCCAGCAGTCCCACAGGGAAAACTGAAGCTTTCTTT. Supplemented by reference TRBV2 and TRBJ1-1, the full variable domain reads EPEVTQTPSHQVTQMGQEVILRCVPISNHLYFYWYRQILGQKVEFLVSFYNNEISEKSEIFDDQFSVERPDGSNFTLKIRSTKLEDSAMYFCASSPTGKTEAFFGQGTRLTVV.

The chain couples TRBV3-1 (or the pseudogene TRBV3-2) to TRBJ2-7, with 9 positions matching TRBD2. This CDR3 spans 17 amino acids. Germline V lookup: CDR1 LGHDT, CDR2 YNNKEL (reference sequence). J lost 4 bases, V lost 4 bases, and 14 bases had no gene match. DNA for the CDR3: TGTGCCAGCAGCCGAATTACAATCGGGACTAGCAGGTACGAGCAGTACTTC. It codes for CASSRITIGTSRYEQYF.

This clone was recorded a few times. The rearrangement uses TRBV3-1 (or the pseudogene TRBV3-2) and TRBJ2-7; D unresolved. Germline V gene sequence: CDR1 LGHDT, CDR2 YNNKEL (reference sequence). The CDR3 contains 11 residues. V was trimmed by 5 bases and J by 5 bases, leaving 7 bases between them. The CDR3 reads CASSFSHEQYF. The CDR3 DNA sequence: TGTGCCAGCAGCTTCAGTCACGAGCAGTACTTC.

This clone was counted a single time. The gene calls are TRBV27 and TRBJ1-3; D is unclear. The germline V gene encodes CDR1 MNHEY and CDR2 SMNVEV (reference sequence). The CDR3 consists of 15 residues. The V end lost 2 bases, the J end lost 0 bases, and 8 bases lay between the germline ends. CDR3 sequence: CASSLTSGSGNTIYF. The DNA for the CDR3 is TGTGCCAGCAGTTTAACCTCTGGCTCTGGAAACACCATATATTTT.

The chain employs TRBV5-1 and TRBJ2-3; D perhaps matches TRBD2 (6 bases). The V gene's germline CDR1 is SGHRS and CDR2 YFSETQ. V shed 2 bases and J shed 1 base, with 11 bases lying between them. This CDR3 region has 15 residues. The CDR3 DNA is TGCGCCAGCAGCTTTACGGGGGTCCGCACAGATACGCAGTATTTT. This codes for CASSFTGVRTDTQYF.

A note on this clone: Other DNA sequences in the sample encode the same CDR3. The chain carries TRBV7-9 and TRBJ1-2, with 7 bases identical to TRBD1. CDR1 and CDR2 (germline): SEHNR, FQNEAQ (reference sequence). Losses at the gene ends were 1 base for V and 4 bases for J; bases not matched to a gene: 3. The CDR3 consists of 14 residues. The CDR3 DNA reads TGTGCCAGCAGCTTAGAACAGGGGACCTATGGCTACACCTTC. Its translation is CASSLEQGTYGYTF.

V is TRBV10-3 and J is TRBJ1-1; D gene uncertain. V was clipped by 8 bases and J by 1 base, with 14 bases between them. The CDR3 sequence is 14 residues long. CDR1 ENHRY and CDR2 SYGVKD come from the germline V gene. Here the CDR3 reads CAIRESGQNTEAFF. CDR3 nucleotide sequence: TGTGCCATCCGGGAGTCTGGCCAGAACACTGAAGCTTTCTTT.

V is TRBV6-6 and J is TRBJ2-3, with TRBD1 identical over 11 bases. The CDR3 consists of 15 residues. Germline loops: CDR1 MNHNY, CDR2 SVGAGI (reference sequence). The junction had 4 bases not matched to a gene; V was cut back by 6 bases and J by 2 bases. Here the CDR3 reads CASRQGQGVTDTQYF. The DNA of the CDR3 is TGTGCCAGCAGACAGGGACAGGGGGTCACAGATACGCAGTATTTT.

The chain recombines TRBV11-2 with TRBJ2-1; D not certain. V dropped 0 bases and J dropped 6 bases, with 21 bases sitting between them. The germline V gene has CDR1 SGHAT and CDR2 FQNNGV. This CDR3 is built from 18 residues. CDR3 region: CASSLDLFLDPSANEQFF. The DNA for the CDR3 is TGTGCCAGCAGCTTAGATCTTTTCTTGGACCCCTCTGCCAATGAGCAGTTCTTC.

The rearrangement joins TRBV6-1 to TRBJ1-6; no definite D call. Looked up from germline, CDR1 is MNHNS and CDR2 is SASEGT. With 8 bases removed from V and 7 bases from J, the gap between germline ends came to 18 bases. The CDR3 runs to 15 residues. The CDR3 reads CASSSDPEYNSPLHF. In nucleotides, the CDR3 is TGTGCCAGCTCCTCGGACCCCGAGTACAATTCACCCCTCCACTTT.

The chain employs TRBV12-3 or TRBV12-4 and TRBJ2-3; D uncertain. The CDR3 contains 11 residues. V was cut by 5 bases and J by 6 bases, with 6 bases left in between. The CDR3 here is CASSPQDTQYF. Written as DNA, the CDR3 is TGTGCCAGCAGTCCCCAGGATACGCAGTATTTT.

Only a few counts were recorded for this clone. The CDR3 sequence: CASSSSTGPNEQFF. The CDR3 bases are TGTGCCAGCAGCTCATCAACAGGGCCGAATGAGCAGTTCTTC. The V and J genes are TRBV11-2 and TRBJ2-1, with D maybe TRBD1 (6 bases). Germline lookup yields CDR1 SGHAT and CDR2 FQNNGV. CDR3 length: 14 residues. Between the trimmed V and J ends, which lost 4 bases and 7 bases, there was a span of 14 bases.

CDR3 DNA: TGTGCCAGCAGCCAAACTCCAGCTGGGGACGGGCCGTGGGCGACAGATACGCAGTATTTT. It encodes CASSQTPAGDGPWATDTQYF. The chain is built from TRBV14 and TRBJ2-3; D tentatively fits TRBD1 or TRBD2 (5 bases each). Trimming removed 2 bases at V and 3 bases at J, with 27 bases between. This CDR3 has 20 amino acids. Germline-derived CDR1 and CDR2 are SGHDN and FVKESK.

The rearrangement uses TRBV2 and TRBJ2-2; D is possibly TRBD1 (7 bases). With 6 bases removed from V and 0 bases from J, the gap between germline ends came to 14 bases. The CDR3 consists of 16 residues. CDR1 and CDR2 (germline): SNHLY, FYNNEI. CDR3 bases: TGTGCCAGCAGCAACCAGGGGGGAGCGAACACCGGGGAGCTGTTTTTT. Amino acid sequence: CASSNQGGANTGELFF.

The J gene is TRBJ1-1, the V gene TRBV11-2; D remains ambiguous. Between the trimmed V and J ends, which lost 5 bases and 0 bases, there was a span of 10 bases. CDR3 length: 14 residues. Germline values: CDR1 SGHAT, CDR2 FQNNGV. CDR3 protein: CASSLQRMNTEAFF. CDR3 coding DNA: TGTGCCAGCAGCCTACAAAGAATGAACACTGAAGCTTTCTTT.

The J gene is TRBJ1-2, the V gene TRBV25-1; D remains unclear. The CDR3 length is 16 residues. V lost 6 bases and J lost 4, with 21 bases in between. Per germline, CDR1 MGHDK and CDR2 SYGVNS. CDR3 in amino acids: CASSRESSPGGYGYTF. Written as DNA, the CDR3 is TGTGCCAGCAGCCGGGAGTCATCCCCGGGTGGCTATGGCTACACCTTC.

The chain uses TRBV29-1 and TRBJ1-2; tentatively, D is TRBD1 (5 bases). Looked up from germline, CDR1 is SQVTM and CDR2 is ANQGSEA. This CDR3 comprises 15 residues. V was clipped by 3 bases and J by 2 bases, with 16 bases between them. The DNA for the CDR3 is TGCAGCGTTGACAGTAGACAGCGACTCAACTATGGCTACACCTTC. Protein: CSVDSRQRLNYGYTF.